These T cell receptor beta chains were read from a single sample in a study of T cells in narcolepsy. Only in-frame clones appear in the TCRdb table, and some are missing; sequencing was by immunoSEQ multiplex PCR. The sample holds fewer than 35,000 clones, just under 80% seen once. Sequenced: CD45RA- memory CD4+ T cells from PBMCs. Receptors originate from a human donor with narcolepsy. Both conserved end residues are part of each CDR3. D genes are given only for firm matches. Only part of the rows carry a size: once, few, many, or a class if the clone is expanded.

V	size	D	J	CDR3	DNA
TRBV9	.	.	TRBJ2-2	CASSVEVRTGELFF	TGTGCCAGCAGCGTAGAAGTAAGAACCGGGGAGCTGTTTTTT
TRBV7-2	.	TRBD1	TRBJ1-1	CASSLVRGRTEAFF	TGTGCCAGCAGCTTAGTCAGGGGGAGGACTGAAGCTTTCTTT
TRBV15	.	TRBD1	TRBJ1-5	CATSREIGQGVQPQHF	TGTGCCACCAGCAGAGAGATAGGACAGGGGGTTCAGCCCCAGCATTTT
TRBV27	.	.	TRBJ2-3	CASSPPGRNGPDTQYF	TGTGCCAGCAGTCCGCCGGGGCGGAATGGCCCAGATACGCAGTATTTT
TRBV6-5	.	.	TRBJ2-7	CASSETQIRQYF	TGTGCCAGCAGTGAAACGCAGATCAGGCAGTACTTC
TRBV27	.	.	TRBJ1-1	CASSLGGARDTEAFF	TGTGCCAGCAGTTTGGGGGGGGCCCGAGACACTGAAGCTTTCTTT
TRBV7-3	.	.	TRBJ2-1	CASSSRSDNEQFF	TGTGCCAGCAGCTCCCGGAGCGACAATGAGCAGTTCTTC
TRBV5-6	.	.	TRBJ1-5	CASSWGWDNNQPQHF	TGTGCCAGCAGCTGGGGGTGGGACAACAATCAGCCCCAGCATTTT
TRBV11-2	.	.	TRBJ2-1	CASSAKAILNEQFF	TGTGCCAGCAGTGCCAAAGCTATACTCAATGAGCAGTTCTTC
TRBV6-1	few	.	TRBJ1-3	CASSEAPRWDIYF	TGTGCCAGCAGTGAAGCGCCGAGGTGGGACATATATTTT
TRBV5-8	.	.	TRBJ1-2	CASSFRQNYGYTF	TGTGCCAGCAGCTTCAGGCAGAACTATGGCTACACCTTC
TRBV7-9	.	.	TRBJ2-6	CASSLGGANVLTF	TGTGCCAGCAGCTTAGGTGGGGCCAACGTCCTGACTTTC
TRBV28	few	.	TRBJ1-5	CASSLYTNQPQHF	TGTGCCAGCAGTTTGTACACGAATCAGCCCCAGCATTTT
TRBV11-2	.	TRBD2	TRBJ2-7	CASSLSISGNPTYEQYF	TGTGCCAGCAGCTTAAGTATCAGCGGGAATCCCACCTACGAGCAGTACTTC
TRBV6-4	.	.	TRBJ2-2	CASRMTPATGELFF	TGTGCCAGCCGCATGACTCCAGCCACCGGGGAGCTGTTTTTT
TRBV5-1	.	TRBD2	TRBJ2-5	CASSLLLADEETQYF	TGCGCCAGCAGCTTGCTTCTAGCGGATGAAGAGACCCAGTACTTC
TRBV18	few	TRBD1	TRBJ1-6	CASSVTGVEYNSPLHF	TGTGCCAGCTCGGTGACAGGGGTCGAATATAATTCACCCCTCCACTTT
TRBV29-1	.	.	TRBJ2-1	CSVFISINEQFF	TGCAGCGTTTTCATAAGTATCAATGAGCAGTTCTTC
TRBV6-1	few	TRBD1	TRBJ1-3	CASSAWTGESF	TGTGCCAGCAGTGCTTGGACAGGGGAGTCCTTT
TRBV5-4	.	TRBD1	TRBJ1-2	CASSPPFGTGNGYTF	TGTGCCAGCAGCCCACCATTCGGGACAGGGAATGGCTACACCTTC
TRBV29-1	.	TRBD1	TRBJ2-7	CSVEGDRSYEQYF	TGCAGCGTTGAAGGGGACAGGAGTTACGAGCAGTACTTC
TRBV27	.	.	TRBJ1-4	CASRTGAATNEKLFF	TGTGCCAGCCGAACCGGGGCTGCAACTAATGAAAAACTGTTTTTT
TRBV13	.	.	TRBJ2-7	CASSLSGEQYF	TGTGCCAGCAGCTTAAGTGGCGAGCAGTACTTC
TRBV2	.	.	TRBJ2-5	CASSAGTYQETQYF	TGTGCCAGCAGTGCGGGGACGTACCAAGAGACCCAGTACTTC
TRBV6-1	.	.	TRBJ2-4	CASRDRIGRVYF	TGTGCCAGCAGGGATCGTATTGGACGAGTGTACTTC